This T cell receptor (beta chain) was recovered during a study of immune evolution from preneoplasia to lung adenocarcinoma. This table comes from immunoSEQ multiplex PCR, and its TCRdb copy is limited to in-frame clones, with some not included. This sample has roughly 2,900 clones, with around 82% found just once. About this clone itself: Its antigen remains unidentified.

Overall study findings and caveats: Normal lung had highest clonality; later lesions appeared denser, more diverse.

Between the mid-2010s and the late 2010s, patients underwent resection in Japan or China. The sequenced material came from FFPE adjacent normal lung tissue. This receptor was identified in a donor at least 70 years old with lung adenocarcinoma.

The DNA for the CDR3 is TGTGCCATCAGTGTTTCTAGCAGGAGTACAGATACGCAGTATTTT. Residues: CAISVSSRSTDTQYF. The chain uses TRBV10-3 and TRBJ2-3, with a possible D match to TRBD2 (5 bases). Germline CDR1 ENHRY, CDR2 SYGVKD. The germline V and J ends were trimmed by 4 bases and 3 bases, with 14 bases remaining between them. The CDR3 extends over 15 amino acids.